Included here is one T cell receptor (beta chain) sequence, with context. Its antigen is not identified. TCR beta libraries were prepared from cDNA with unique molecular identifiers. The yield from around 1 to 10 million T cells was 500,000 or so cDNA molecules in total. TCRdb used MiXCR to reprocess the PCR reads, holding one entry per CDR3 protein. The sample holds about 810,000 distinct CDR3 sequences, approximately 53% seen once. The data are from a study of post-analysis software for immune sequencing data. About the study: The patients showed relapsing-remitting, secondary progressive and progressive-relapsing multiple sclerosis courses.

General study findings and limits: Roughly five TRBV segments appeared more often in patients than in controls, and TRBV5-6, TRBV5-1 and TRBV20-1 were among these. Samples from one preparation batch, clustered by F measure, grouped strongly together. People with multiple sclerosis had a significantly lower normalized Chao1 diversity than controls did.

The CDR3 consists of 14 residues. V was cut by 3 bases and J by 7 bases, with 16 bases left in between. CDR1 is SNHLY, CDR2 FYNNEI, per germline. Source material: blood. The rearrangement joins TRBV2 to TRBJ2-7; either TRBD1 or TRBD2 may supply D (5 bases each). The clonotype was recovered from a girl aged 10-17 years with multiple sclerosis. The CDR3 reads CASSDTGPAVEQYF. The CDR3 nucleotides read TGTGCCAGCAGTGATACGGGACCAGCTGTAGAGCAGTACTTC.